The 21 T cell receptor beta chains below all came from one sample that was sequenced in a study of radiotherapy plus CTLA-4 blockade in lung cancer. Clones were read by immunoSEQ multiplex PCR, and TCRdb kept only the in-frame ones, dropping some. This table has about 43,000 clones, about 67% appearing once. The material sequenced was peripheral blood, taken from a patient treated with radiotherapy plus ipilimumab. Every receptor here comes from a human donor with non-small cell lung cancer who had a partial response to radiotherapy plus ipilimumab.

The J gene is TRBJ1-6, the V gene TRBV6-5; D ambiguous. This CDR3 has 12 residues. Germline V gene sequence: CDR1 MNHEY, CDR2 SVGAGI. Trimming stripped 5 bases from V and 10 bases from J, with 9 bases between. The CDR3 is CASSRGSSPLHF. CDR3 DNA: TGTGCCAGCAGTCGAGGCTCGTCACCCCTCCACTTT.

The CDR3 reads CASSPGVQGGQPQHF. CDR3 bases: TGTGCCAGCAGCCCAGGTGTTCAGGGGGGCCAGCCCCAGCATTTT. The chain combines TRBV7-8 with TRBJ1-5; 7 positions agree with TRBD1. The CDR3 loop spans 15 amino acids. CDR1 is SGHVS and CDR2 is FQNEAQ in the germline V gene. J lost 7 bases, V lost 5 bases, and 11 bases had no gene match.

The chain uses TRBV2 and TRBJ1-1; 7 nucleotides align to TRBD1. The CDR3 is made up of 14 amino acids. The germline V gene has CDR1 SNHLY and CDR2 FYNNEI. With 6 bases clipped from V and 6 bases from J, the junction kept 10 bases outside the gene matches. CDR3 coding DNA: TGTGCCAGCAGAGAACAGGGGCCAACAGCTGAAGCTTTCTTT. This encodes CASREQGPTAEAFF.

This clone was counted only a few times. The chain employs TRBV28 and TRBJ1-2; D uncertain. Germline CDR1 is MDHEN and CDR2 is SYDVKM. This CDR3 contains 13 residues. V dropped 6 bases and J dropped 1 base, with 9 bases sitting between them. The CDR3 region has the DNA TGTGCCAGCAGCCCGGGAGATAACTATGGCTACACCTTC. Translated: CASSPGDNYGYTF.

This clone showed up just a few times. CDR3 nucleotides: TGCGCCAGCAGCTCGCAGGGAGGGGACACCGGGGAGCTGTTTTTT. Its protein is CASSSQGGDTGELFF. The chain combines TRBV5-1 with TRBJ2-2, with 7 bases lining up with TRBD2. CDR1 SGHRS and CDR2 YFSETQ come from the germline V gene. V gave up 3 bases and J gave up 3 bases; unmatched junction bases: 5. The CDR3 has 15 amino acids.

CDR3 amino acids: CASSQEVWGPRTDTQYF. In DNA, the CDR3 is TGTGCCAGCAGCCAAGAAGTCTGGGGGCCCAGGACAGATACGCAGTATTTT. This chain links TRBV4-2 with TRBJ2-3; D possibly corresponds to TRBD1 (6 bases). CDR1 is LGHNA, CDR2 YNFKEQ, per germline. The CDR3 spans 17 residues. V gave up 0 bases and J gave up 3 bases, with 16 bases separating them.

V and J are TRBV7-9 and TRBJ1-6; D is uncertain. Germline CDR1 reads SEHNR; CDR2 reads FQNEAQ (reference sequence). The CDR3 totals 13 residues. V was clipped by 5 bases and J by 9 bases, with 11 bases between them. The CDR3 protein is CASSLTYGSPLHF. CDR3 bases: TGTGCCAGCAGCCTTACGTACGGTTCACCCCTCCACTTT.

The chain recombines TRBV2 with TRBJ2-7; TRBD2 might be the D (6 bases). The V end was cut by 3 bases, the J end by 0 bases, with 9 bases between. This CDR3 has 14 residues. In germline, CDR1 is SNHLY, CDR2 FYNNEI. CDR3 nucleotides: TGTGCCAGCAGTGATGCAGCGGGCTCCTACGAGCAGTACTTC. Amino acids: CASSDAAGSYEQYF.

This rearrangement joins TRBV2 to TRBJ1-4; D remains ambiguous. CDR3 size: 10 residues. The ends were cut back, 7 bases at V and 8 bases at J, with 5 bases in the middle. Germline assignment: CDR1 SNHLY and CDR2 FYNNEI. The CDR3 nucleotides read TGTGCCAGCATGAGGGAAAAACTGTTTTTT. As protein: CASMREKLFF.

V is TRBV7-2 and J is TRBJ1-2; possible D gene TRBD1, 5 bases. This CDR3 has 11 residues. Trimming stripped 7 bases from V and 5 bases from J, with 8 bases between. Germline CDR1 is SGHTA and CDR2 is FQGNSA. The CDR3 coding sequence is TGTGCCAGCACCGACAGTTATGGCTACACCTTC. As protein: CASTDSYGYTF.

The V call is TRBV6-5, the J call TRBJ2-2; 7 bases match TRBD1. The V and J ends lost 11 bases and 2 bases, in that order; junction bases with no gene match: 8. The CDR3 sequence is 14 residues long. Germline lookup yields CDR1 MNHEY and CDR2 SVGAGI. Here the CDR3 DNA reads TGTGCCCTCAGAAGGGGGCAAAACACCGGGGAGCTGTTTTTT. Translated, it gives CALRRGQNTGELFF.

This clone was seen once. The chain uses TRBV7-9 and TRBJ2-1, with 7 bases that match TRBD1. J gave up 9 bases and V 4 bases, and 12 bases lay outside the gene matches. Per the germline V gene, CDR1 is SEHNR and CDR2 is FQNEAQ (reference sequence). This CDR3 is built from 15 residues. The CDR3 nucleotides are TGTGCCAGCAGCTACCCCCCGGGACAGCTGGGTGAGCAGTTCTTC. This translates into CASSYPPGQLGEQFF.

The chain uses TRBV18 and TRBJ2-7, with 8 bases aligning to TRBD2. CDR3 size: 15 residues. The V gene's germline CDR1 is KGHSH and CDR2 LQKENI. J gave up 3 bases and V 2 bases, and 6 bases lay outside the gene matches. CDR3 sequence: CASSPGLAGIYEQYF. In nucleotides, the CDR3 is TGTGCCAGCTCACCAGGCCTAGCGGGTATCTACGAGCAGTACTTC.

The chain carries TRBV27 and TRBJ2-1, with 8 bases that match TRBD2. Unmatched junction bases numbered 12, after V lost 4 bases and J lost 4 bases. CDR3 length: 17 amino acids. Germline V gene sequence: CDR1 MNHEY, CDR2 SMNVEV (reference sequence). The CDR3 DNA sequence: TGTGCCAGCAGTTCGGGGGGCGGGGGGAGTACGTACAATGAGCAGTTCTTC. Its translation is CASSSGGGGSTYNEQFF.

This chain connects TRBV23-1 to TRBJ2-3; 10 bases align to TRBD2. TRBV23-1 is an open reading frame whose function is uncertain. The junction had 10 bases not matched to a gene; V was cut back by 0 bases and J by 4 bases. This CDR3 is built from 18 residues. The CDR3 DNA reads as TGCGCCAGCAGTCAATCCGGGCTAGCGGGGGCTACCTCAGATACGCAGTATTTT. This codes for CASSQSGLAGATSDTQYF.

The CDR3 region is CASSLIGGTEAFF. In DNA form, the CDR3 reads TGTGCCAGCAGCTTGATAGGGGGCACTGAAGCTTTCTTT. The V call is TRBV11-1, the J call TRBJ1-1, with a possible D match to TRBD1 (6 bases). V gave up 3 bases and J gave up 4 bases, with 9 bases separating them. The CDR3 is made up of 13 amino acids. Germline V CDR1 and CDR2: SGHAT, FQDESV (reference sequence).

This chain connects TRBV9 to TRBJ1-1; 8 bases align to TRBD1. Germline loops: CDR1 SGDLS, CDR2 YYNGEE. CDR3 length: 15 amino acids. The trim removed 2 bases at V and 5 bases at J, leaving 8 bases unmatched. The DNA of the CDR3 is TGTGCCAGCAGCGTGGTAGACAGGGGTCCGACTGAAGCTTTCTTT. Encoded protein: CASSVVDRGPTEAFF.

This clone was counted only a few times. This chain joins TRBV19 and TRBJ2-5, with 11 bases that match TRBD1. V lost 1 base and J lost 5; bases outside the gene matches: 6. CDR3 length: 16 residues. The germline V gene encodes CDR1 LNHDA and CDR2 SQIVND (reference sequence). The CDR3 sequence: CASSIGSGTGGETQYF. In DNA, the CDR3 is TGTGCCAGTAGTATAGGGTCGGGGACAGGGGGGGAGACCCAGTACTTC.

The gene calls are TRBV6-1 and TRBJ1-1; 7 bases agree with TRBD1. The CDR3 spans 15 residues. V shed 4 bases, J shed 2 bases, and the junction held 7 bases outside the gene matches. Germline V gene sequence: CDR1 MNHNS, CDR2 SASEGT. CDR3 sequence reads: CASSVERTGNTEAFF. As DNA, the CDR3 is TGTGCCAGCAGTGTAGAGCGGACAGGTAACACTGAAGCTTTCTTT.

This chain uses TRBV4-2 with TRBJ2-7; the match to TRBD1 covers 8 bases. The CDR3 loop spans 15 amino acids. Looked up from germline, CDR1 is LGHNA and CDR2 is YNFKEQ. The trim removed 2 bases at V and 6 bases at J, leaving 9 bases unmatched. CDR3 nucleotides: TGTGCCAGCAGCCAATCTCAGGGGGCGCTTGTCGAGCAGTACTTC. This sequence encodes CASSQSQGALVEQYF.

The CDR3 loop is CASSKEGRLDTEAFF. For the CDR3, the DNA is TGCGCCAGCAGCAAAGAGGGAAGGTTGGACACTGAAGCTTTCTTT. This sequence joins TRBV5-1 and TRBJ1-1; D ambiguous. This CDR3 has 15 amino acids. V was cut by 4 bases and J by 3 bases, with 16 bases left in between. CDR1 is SGHRS, CDR2 YFSETQ, per germline.